This T cell receptor (beta chain) was retrieved from a study of control samples from healthy donors and cancer patients. Profiling relied on immunoSEQ multiplex PCR, and the TCRdb table lists in-frame clones only, not all of them. Altogether 120,000 or so clones are present, 75% to 95% being singletons, with the ten largest covering around 2.5%. This CDR3 is built from 11 residues. The ends were cut back, 8 bases at V and 8 bases at J, with 11 bases in the middle. Input material: blood. The chain combines TRBV12-3 or TRBV12-4 with TRBJ2-3, with D perhaps TRBD1 (6 bases). The TCR sequence derives from a man aged 18 to 30 in good health. The CDR3 sequence: CASETGRTQYF. The CDR3 nucleotides read TGTGCCAGCGAAACAGGGCGTACGCAGTATTTT.